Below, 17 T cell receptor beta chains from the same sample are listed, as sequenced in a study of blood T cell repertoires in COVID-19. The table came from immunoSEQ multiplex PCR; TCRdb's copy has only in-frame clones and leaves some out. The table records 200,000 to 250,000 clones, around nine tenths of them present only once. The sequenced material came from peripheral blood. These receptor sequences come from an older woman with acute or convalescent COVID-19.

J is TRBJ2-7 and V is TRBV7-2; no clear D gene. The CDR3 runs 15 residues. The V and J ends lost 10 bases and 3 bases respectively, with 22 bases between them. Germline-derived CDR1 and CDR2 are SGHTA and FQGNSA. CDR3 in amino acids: CATKSVAGQFYEQYF. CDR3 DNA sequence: TGTGCCACCAAATCCGTGGCAGGCCAGTTCTACGAGCAGTACTTC.

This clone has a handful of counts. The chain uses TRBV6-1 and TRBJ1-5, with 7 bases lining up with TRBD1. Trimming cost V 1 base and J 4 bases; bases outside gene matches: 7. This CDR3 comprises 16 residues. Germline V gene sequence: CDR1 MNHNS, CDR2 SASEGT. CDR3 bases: TGTGCCAGCAGTGAAGGGATAGGGGGCAGGAATCAGCCCCAGCATTTT. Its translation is CASSEGIGGRNQPQHF.

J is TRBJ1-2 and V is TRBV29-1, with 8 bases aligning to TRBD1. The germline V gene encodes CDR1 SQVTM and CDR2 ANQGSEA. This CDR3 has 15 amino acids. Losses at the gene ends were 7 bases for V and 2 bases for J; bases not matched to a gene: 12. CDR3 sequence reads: CSATKGTGLNYGYTF. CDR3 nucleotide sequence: TGCAGCGCTACTAAAGGGACAGGACTAAACTATGGCTACACCTTC.

CDR3: CASNRDRGHSPLHF. The CDR3 nucleotides are TGTGCCAGCAACCGGGACAGGGGTCATTCACCCCTCCACTTT. V is TRBV9 and J is TRBJ1-6, with 10 bases matching TRBD1. Germline assignment: CDR1 SGDLS and CDR2 YYNGEE. J was trimmed by 8 bases and V by 6 bases; bases with no gene match: 5. This CDR3 comprises 14 residues.

This CDR3 is CASSIRDTGYEQYF. DNA of the CDR3: TGCGCCAGCAGCATCCGGGACACGGGATACGAGCAGTACTTC. The V gene is TRBV5-1, the J gene TRBJ2-7, with a weak D call TRBD1 (6 bases). V lost 4 bases, J lost 4 bases, and 15 bases lay in between. CDR3 length equals 14 residues. Germline values: CDR1 SGHRS, CDR2 YFSETQ.

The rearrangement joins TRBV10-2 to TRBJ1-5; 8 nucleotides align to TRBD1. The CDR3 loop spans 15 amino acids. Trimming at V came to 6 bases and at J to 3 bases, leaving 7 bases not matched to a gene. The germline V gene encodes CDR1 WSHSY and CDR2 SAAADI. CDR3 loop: CASRGQGGANQPQHF. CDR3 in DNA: TGCGCCAGCAGAGGACAGGGCGGTGCCAATCAGCCCCAGCATTTT.

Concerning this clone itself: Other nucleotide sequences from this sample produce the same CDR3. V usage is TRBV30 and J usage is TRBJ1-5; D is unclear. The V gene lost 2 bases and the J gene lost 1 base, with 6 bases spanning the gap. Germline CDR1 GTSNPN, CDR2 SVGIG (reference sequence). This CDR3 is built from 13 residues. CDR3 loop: CAWSPGSNQPQHF. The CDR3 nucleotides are TGTGCCTGGAGTCCTGGCAGCAATCAGCCCCAGCATTTT.

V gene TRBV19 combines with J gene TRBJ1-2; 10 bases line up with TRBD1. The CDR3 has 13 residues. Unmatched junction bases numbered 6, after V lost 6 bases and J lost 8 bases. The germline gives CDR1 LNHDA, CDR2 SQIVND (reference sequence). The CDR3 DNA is TGTGCCAGTAGACGGGACAGGGGAGAAGGCTACACCTTC. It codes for CASRRDRGEGYTF.

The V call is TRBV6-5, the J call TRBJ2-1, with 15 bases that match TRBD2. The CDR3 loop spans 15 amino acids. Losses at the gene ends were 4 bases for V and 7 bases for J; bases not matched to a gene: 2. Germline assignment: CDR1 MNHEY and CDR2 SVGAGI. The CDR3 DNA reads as TGTGCCAGCAGTTCGGGACTAGCGGGAGGAAATGAGCAGTTCTTC. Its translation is CASSSGLAGGNEQFF.

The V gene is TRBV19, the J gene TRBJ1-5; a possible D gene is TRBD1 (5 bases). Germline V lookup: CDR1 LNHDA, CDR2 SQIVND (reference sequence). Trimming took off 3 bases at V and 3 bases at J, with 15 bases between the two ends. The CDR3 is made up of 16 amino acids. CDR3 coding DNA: TGTGCCAGTAGTATCTTAGACCGGGGGTCCAATCAGCCCCAGCATTTT. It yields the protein CASSILDRGSNQPQHF.

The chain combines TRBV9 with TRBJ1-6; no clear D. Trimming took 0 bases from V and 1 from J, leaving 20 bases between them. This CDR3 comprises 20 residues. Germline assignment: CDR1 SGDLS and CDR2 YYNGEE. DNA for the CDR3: TGTGCCAGCAGCGTAGGGCGGAGCAGTTCGGTGATGTCCTATAATTCACCCCTCCACTTT. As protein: CASSVGRSSSVMSYNSPLHF.

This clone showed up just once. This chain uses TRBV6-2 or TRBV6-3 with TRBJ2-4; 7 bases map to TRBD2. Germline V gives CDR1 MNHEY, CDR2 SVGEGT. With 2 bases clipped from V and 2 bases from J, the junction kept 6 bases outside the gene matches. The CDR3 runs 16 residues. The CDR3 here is CASSYGEGRTKNIQYF. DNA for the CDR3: TGTGCCAGCAGTTACGGGGAGGGGAGGACCAAAAACATTCAGTACTTC.

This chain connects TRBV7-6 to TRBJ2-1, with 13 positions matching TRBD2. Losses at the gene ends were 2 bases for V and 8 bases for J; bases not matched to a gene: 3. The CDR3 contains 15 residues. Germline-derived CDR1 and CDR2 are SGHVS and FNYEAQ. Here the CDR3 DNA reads TGTGCCAGCAGCTTAACTAGCGGGGGGGCCCATGAGCAGTTCTTC. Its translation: CASSLTSGGAHEQFF.

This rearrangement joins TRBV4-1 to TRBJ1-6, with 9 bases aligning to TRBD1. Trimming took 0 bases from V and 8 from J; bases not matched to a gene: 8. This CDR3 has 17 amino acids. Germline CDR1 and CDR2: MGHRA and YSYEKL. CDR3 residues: CASSQDFGDRVDSPLHF. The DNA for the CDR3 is TGCGCCAGCAGCCAAGATTTTGGGGACAGGGTGGATTCACCCCTCCACTTT.

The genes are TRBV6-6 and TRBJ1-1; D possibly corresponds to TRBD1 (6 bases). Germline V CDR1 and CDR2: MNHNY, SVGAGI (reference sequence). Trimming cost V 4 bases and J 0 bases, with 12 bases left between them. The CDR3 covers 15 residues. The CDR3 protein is CASSSMGHLNTEAFF. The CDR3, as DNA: TGTGCCAGCAGTTCCATGGGACACTTGAACACTGAAGCTTTCTTT.

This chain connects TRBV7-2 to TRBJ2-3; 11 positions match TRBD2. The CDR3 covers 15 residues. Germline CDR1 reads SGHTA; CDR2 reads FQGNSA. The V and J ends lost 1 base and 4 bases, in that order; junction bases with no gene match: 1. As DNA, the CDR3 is TGTGCCAGCAGCTTAGGACTAGCGGGGTCAGATACGCAGTATTTT. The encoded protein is CASSLGLAGSDTQYF.

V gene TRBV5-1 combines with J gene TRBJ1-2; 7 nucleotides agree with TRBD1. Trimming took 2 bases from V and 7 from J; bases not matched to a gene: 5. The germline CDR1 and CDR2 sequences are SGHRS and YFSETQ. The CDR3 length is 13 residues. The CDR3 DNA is TGCGCCAGCAGCTTCACAGGGGAAGGTGGCTACACCTTC. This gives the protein CASSFTGEGGYTF.